A selection of T cell receptor beta chains follows, all from one sample in a study of blood T cell repertoires in COVID-19. The assay was immunoSEQ multiplex PCR, and TCRdb's table has in-frame clones only and misses some. The sample lists tens of thousands of clones; approximately 82% were seen once. Sequencing was carried out using peripheral blood. The receptors come from a human donor in a cohort sampled during active COVID-19. Both conserved end residues are part of each CDR3. D genes are given only for firm matches. Expanded clones get a size class; other rows say once, few or many, or leave the size out.

j_gene	d_gene	abundance	v_gene	CDR3nt	CDR3aa
TRBJ2-2	TRBD2	-	TRBV5-1	TGCGCCAGCAGCTTGGTACCCCCCACTAGCGGGGGGGGGAACACCGGGGAGCTGTTTTTT	CASSLVPPTSGGGNTGELFF
TRBJ2-7	-	-	TRBV13	TGTGCCAGCAGCTTAGTAACAGTTAACGAGCAGTACTTC	CASSLVTVNEQYF
TRBJ1-5	-	few	TRBV6-1	TGTGCCAGCAGTGAAGTCCACATGTTCGATCAGCCCCAGCATTTT	CASSEVHMFDQPQHF
TRBJ2-7	-	once	TRBV18	TGTGCCAGCTCACCAGGAGGAAGGGAGCAGTACTTC	CASSPGGREQYF
TRBJ1-5	TRBD1	-	TRBV2	TGTGCCAGCAGCGGGGACAGGGGGCTGGGGCAGCCCCAGCATTTT	CASSGDRGLGQPQHF
TRBJ1-4	-	-	TRBV29-1	TGCAGCGCTTATCGACTAACTAATGAAAAACTGTTTTTT	CSAYRLTNEKLFF
TRBJ1-2	-	-	TRBV24-1	TGTGCCACCAGTGAGGCGGGAGTCTATGGCTACACCTTC	CATSEAGVYGYTF
TRBJ1-1	TRBD1	-	TRBV28	TGTGCCAGCAGTTCCCCCGGACAGGGGGACACTGAAGCTTTCTTT	CASSSPGQGDTEAFF
TRBJ2-7	TRBD1	-	TRBV30	TGTGCCTGCGGAACAGGGGTCGGGGTTTACGAGCAGTACTTC	CACGTGVGVYEQYF
TRBJ2-4	TRBD1	-	TRBV5-1	TGCGCCAGCAGGGACAGGGGGTTAGCCAAAAACATTCAGTACTTC	CASRDRGLAKNIQYF
TRBJ1-4	TRBD1	-	TRBV30	TGTGCCTGGAGTCACCCGGGACAGGGTGAAAAACTGTTTTTT	CAWSHPGQGEKLFF
TRBJ1-4	-	-	TRBV5-5	TGTGCCAGCAGCCCGGACGGGGGGAACGAAAAACTGTTTTTT	CASSPDGGNEKLFF
TRBJ2-1	TRBD2	-	TRBV28	TGTGCCAGCAGTTTACGTGGCGGGGGGGGCAACAATGAGCAGTTCTTC	CASSLRGGGGNNEQFF
TRBJ1-2	TRBD1	-	TRBV28	TGTGCCAGCAGTTCCGACAGGGGGCGACTATATGGCTACACCTTC	CASSSDRGRLYGYTF
TRBJ2-7	TRBD2	once	TRBV6-5	TGTGCCAGCAGCCGGAAGCGGGGGAGCTCCTACGAGCAGTACTTC	CASSRKRGSSYEQYF
TRBJ2-3	TRBD2	-	TRBV7-3	TGTGCCAGCAGCGGGACTAGCGGGGGGAGAGATACGCAGTATTTT	CASSGTSGGRDTQYF
TRBJ2-5	-	-	TRBV4-1	TGCGCCAGCAGCCAAGAATGGGCAGGGGGGTTTCAAGAGACCCAGTACTTC	CASSQEWAGGFQETQYF